The rows below give T cell receptor beta chains drawn from one sample of a study of blood T cell repertoires in COVID-19. TCRdb's copy holds only in-frame clones and misses some; the assay was immunoSEQ multiplex PCR. The repertoire holds approximately 76,000 clones, with around 88% as singletons. What was sequenced was peripheral blood. The source of these receptors is a man older than 75 with active or convalescent COVID-19. Each CDR3 is given with its conserved first and last residue. Fields, in order: D gene, clone size, J gene, V gene, CDR3 protein, CDR3 DNA. D genes are given only for firm matches. Rows give clone size only sometimes, using once, few, many, or a class for an expanded clone.

D gene: -; clone size: -; J gene: TRBJ1-2; V gene: TRBV19; CDR3 protein: CASAGYTF; CDR3 DNA: TGTGCCAGTGCGGGCTACACCTTC
D gene: -; clone size: -; J gene: TRBJ2-5; V gene: TRBV24-1; CDR3 protein: CATSEGRAGETQYF; CDR3 DNA: TGTGCCACCAGTGAGGGTAGGGCGGGGGAGACCCAGTACTTC
D gene: -; clone size: once; J gene: TRBJ1-1; V gene: TRBV30; CDR3 protein: CAWSGSLNTEAFF; CDR3 DNA: TGTGCCTGGAGTGGTAGCCTGAACACTGAAGCTTTCTTT
D gene: TRBD1; clone size: -; J gene: TRBJ1-4; V gene: TRBV6-5; CDR3 protein: CASSLSRQGTILFF; CDR3 DNA: TGTGCCAGCAGCTTAAGTCGACAGGGAACAATCCTGTTTTTT
D gene: TRBD1; clone size: once; J gene: TRBJ1-2; V gene: TRBV2; CDR3 protein: CASSPGGSVYGYTF; CDR3 DNA: TGTGCCAGCAGTCCAGGGGGCTCAGTCTATGGCTACACCTTC
D gene: TRBD2; clone size: -; J gene: TRBJ2-7; V gene: TRBV10-3; CDR3 protein: CAISEGGRPSYEQYF; CDR3 DNA: TGTGCCATCAGCGAGGGCGGGAGACCCTCCTACGAGCAGTACTTC
D gene: TRBD2; clone size: -; J gene: TRBJ2-4; V gene: TRBV4-3; CDR3 protein: CASSQEREVGSHIQYF; CDR3 DNA: TGCGCCAGCAGCCAAGAGCGGGAGGTAGGATCCCACATTCAGTACTTC
D gene: TRBD2; clone size: -; J gene: TRBJ2-5; V gene: TRBV5-1; CDR3 protein: CASSLEREGWETQYF; CDR3 DNA: TGCGCCAGCAGCTTGGAGCGGGAGGGCTGGGAGACCCAGTACTTC
D gene: TRBD1; clone size: -; J gene: TRBJ1-4; V gene: TRBV28; CDR3 protein: CASTIQGASNEKLFF; CDR3 DNA: TGTGCCAGCACAATACAGGGGGCGTCTAATGAAAAACTGTTTTTT
D gene: TRBD2; clone size: -; J gene: TRBJ2-5; V gene: TRBV6-6; CDR3 protein: CASSYGLAGPQETQYF; CDR3 DNA: TGTGCCAGCAGTTACGGTCTAGCGGGCCCGCAAGAGACCCAGTACTTC
D gene: TRBD2; clone size: -; J gene: TRBJ2-2; V gene: TRBV4-2; CDR3 protein: CASSQDPFLAANTGELFF; CDR3 DNA: TGTGCCAGCAGCCAAGATCCGTTCCTAGCGGCGAACACCGGGGAGCTGTTTTTT
D gene: TRBD2; clone size: -; J gene: TRBJ2-1; V gene: TRBV9; CDR3 protein: CASSPRETSGGSAAEQFF; CDR3 DNA: TGTGCCAGCAGCCCCAGGGAGACTAGCGGGGGGTCAGCGGCTGAGCAGTTCTTC
D gene: TRBD2; clone size: -; J gene: TRBJ2-7; V gene: TRBV5-1; CDR3 protein: CASSSDSGNYEQYF; CDR3 DNA: TGCGCCAGCAGCAGCGACAGCGGGAATTACGAGCAGTACTTC
D gene: TRBD1; clone size: -; J gene: TRBJ1-5; V gene: TRBV19; CDR3 protein: CASSIAGTGGDQPQHF; CDR3 DNA: TGTGCCAGTAGTATAGCAGGGACAGGGGGAGATCAGCCCCAGCATTTT
D gene: -; clone size: -; J gene: TRBJ1-1; V gene: TRBV7-2; CDR3 protein: CASRYTWLGAEAFF; CDR3 DNA: TGTGCCAGCAGGTATACGTGGTTAGGGGCTGAAGCTTTCTTT
D gene: -; clone size: -; J gene: TRBJ1-1; V gene: TRBV3-1/TRBV3-2; CDR3 protein: CASRPSTGSTEAFF; CDR3 DNA: TGTGCCAGCAGGCCTTCCACAGGGTCCACTGAAGCTTTCTTT
D gene: TRBD2; clone size: few; J gene: TRBJ2-7; V gene: TRBV6-5; CDR3 protein: CASSYSRTRGDYEQYF; CDR3 DNA: TGTGCCAGCAGTTACTCCAGGACTAGGGGAGATTACGAGCAGTACTTC
D gene: -; clone size: few; J gene: TRBJ2-1; V gene: TRBV7-3; CDR3 protein: CASSLMGGLERNEQFF; CDR3 DNA: TGTGCCAGCAGCTTAATGGGCGGGCTAGAACGGAATGAGCAGTTCTTC
D gene: TRBD1; clone size: -; J gene: TRBJ2-4; V gene: TRBV7-2; CDR3 protein: CASSPPGQGAKNIQYF; CDR3 DNA: TGTGCCAGCAGCCCTCCGGGACAGGGGGCCAAAAACATTCAGTACTTC
D gene: -; clone size: -; J gene: TRBJ2-3; V gene: TRBV6-1; CDR3 protein: CASSEQGTDTQYF; CDR3 DNA: TGTGCCAGCAGTGAACAGGGCACAGATACGCAGTATTTT
D gene: TRBD1; clone size: -; J gene: TRBJ2-7; V gene: TRBV18; CDR3 protein: CASSGRQGEGEQYF; CDR3 DNA: TGTGCCAGCTCGGGGCGGCAGGGGGAAGGTGAGCAGTACTTC
D gene: TRBD1; clone size: few; J gene: TRBJ2-2; V gene: TRBV24-1; CDR3 protein: CATSDLQGANTGELFF; CDR3 DNA: TGTGCCACCAGTGATTTGCAGGGGGCGAACACCGGGGAGCTGTTTTTT
D gene: -; clone size: -; J gene: TRBJ1-1; V gene: TRBV28; CDR3 protein: CASIGVNTEAFF; CDR3 DNA: TGTGCCAGCATCGGGGTCAACACTGAAGCTTTCTTT
D gene: TRBD1; clone size: once; J gene: TRBJ2-7; V gene: TRBV6-5; CDR3 protein: CASSLGQVSSYEQYF; CDR3 DNA: TGTGCCAGCAGTCTGGGACAGGTTAGCTCCTACGAGCAGTACTTC
D gene: -; clone size: -; J gene: TRBJ2-3; V gene: TRBV19; CDR3 protein: CASSIRGRPDTQYF; CDR3 DNA: TGTGCCAGTAGTATCAGGGGGAGGCCAGATACGCAGTATTTT
D gene: -; clone size: -; J gene: TRBJ1-5; V gene: TRBV3-1/TRBV3-2; CDR3 protein: CASSGAGDQPQHF; CDR3 DNA: TGTGCCAGCAGCGGGGCGGGAGATCAGCCCCAGCATTTT
D gene: TRBD1; clone size: -; J gene: TRBJ1-2; V gene: TRBV19; CDR3 protein: CASSILRRDRDYGYTF; CDR3 DNA: TGTGCCAGTAGTATACTTCGAAGGGACAGGGACTATGGCTACACCTTC
D gene: -; clone size: few; J gene: TRBJ1-5; V gene: TRBV12-3/TRBV12-4; CDR3 protein: CASSFGHQPQHF; CDR3 DNA: TGTGCCAGCAGTTTTGGCCATCAGCCCCAGCATTTT
D gene: TRBD1; clone size: -; J gene: TRBJ1-1; V gene: TRBV3-1/TRBV3-2; CDR3 protein: CASSQSDRATEAFF; CDR3 DNA: TGTGCCAGCAGCCAATCTGACAGGGCCACTGAAGCTTTCTTT
D gene: -; clone size: -; J gene: TRBJ2-7; V gene: TRBV12-2; CDR3 protein: CASRLKGSGISYEQYF; CDR3 DNA: TGTGCAAGTCGCCTGAAGGGGAGCGGGATATCCTACGAGCAGTACTTC
D gene: -; clone size: -; J gene: TRBJ2-2; V gene: TRBV5-6; CDR3 protein: CASSLVLVTGELFF; CDR3 DNA: TGTGCCAGCAGCTTGGTCTTAGTTACGGGGGAGCTGTTTTTT
D gene: TRBD2; clone size: -; J gene: TRBJ2-3; V gene: TRBV29-1; CDR3 protein: CSASPSGKGDTQYF; CDR3 DNA: TGCAGCGCCTCCCCTAGCGGGAAGGGAGATACGCAGTATTTT
D gene: -; clone size: -; J gene: TRBJ1-5; V gene: TRBV2; CDR3 protein: CASSESQNSNQPQHF; CDR3 DNA: TGTGCCAGCAGTGAAAGTCAGAATAGCAATCAGCCCCAGCATTTT
D gene: -; clone size: -; J gene: TRBJ1-1; V gene: TRBV2; CDR3 protein: CASSRQTGDTEAFF; CDR3 DNA: TGTGCCAGCAGCCGACAGACAGGTGACACTGAAGCTTTCTTT
D gene: -; clone size: -; J gene: TRBJ2-7; V gene: TRBV7-2; CDR3 protein: CASSLRVYGSYEQYF; CDR3 DNA: TGTGCCAGCAGCTTACGGGTGTATGGCTCCTACGAGCAGTACTTC
D gene: -; clone size: -; J gene: TRBJ1-5; V gene: TRBV12-3/TRBV12-4; CDR3 protein: CASSLLGSQPQHF; CDR3 DNA: TGTGCCAGCAGTCTCCTGGGGAGTCAGCCCCAGCATTTT
D gene: -; clone size: -; J gene: TRBJ1-2; V gene: TRBV19; CDR3 protein: CASSIAVGSYGYTF; CDR3 DNA: TGTGCCAGTAGTATCGCTGTGGGGAGCTATGGCTACACCTTC
D gene: -; clone size: -; J gene: TRBJ2-7; V gene: TRBV5-8; CDR3 protein: CASSAGQTISYEQYF; CDR3 DNA: TGTGCCAGCAGTGCCGGACAGACTATCTCCTACGAGCAGTACTTC
D gene: -; clone size: -; J gene: TRBJ2-2; V gene: TRBV5-4; CDR3 protein: CASSPDYANTGELFF; CDR3 DNA: TGTGCCAGCAGCCCCGACTACGCGAACACCGGGGAGCTGTTTTTT
D gene: TRBD1; clone size: -; J gene: TRBJ1-5; V gene: TRBV6-5; CDR3 protein: CASSYGTGTNQPQHF; CDR3 DNA: TGTGCCAGCAGTTACGGGACAGGAACAAATCAGCCCCAGCATTTT
D gene: TRBD2; clone size: -; J gene: TRBJ2-7; V gene: TRBV7-2; CDR3 protein: CASSPPGGRAGLYEQYF; CDR3 DNA: TGTGCCAGCAGCCCCCCTGGGGGGAGGGCAGGTCTTTACGAGCAGTACTTC
D gene: TRBD2; clone size: once; J gene: TRBJ2-5; V gene: TRBV7-2; CDR3 protein: CASSLVRGGETQYF; CDR3 DNA: TGTGCCAGCAGCTTAGTGCGGGGGGGAGAGACCCAGTACTTC
D gene: -; clone size: -; J gene: TRBJ1-1; V gene: TRBV5-1; CDR3 protein: CASSSLTGAEAFF; CDR3 DNA: TGCGCCAGCAGCTCCTTAACAGGCGCTGAAGCTTTCTTT
D gene: -; clone size: -; J gene: TRBJ1-4; V gene: TRBV6-1; CDR3 protein: CASREAGEKLFF; CDR3 DNA: TGTGCCAGCAGGGAAGCCGGTGAAAAACTGTTTTTT
D gene: TRBD1; clone size: -; J gene: TRBJ2-7; V gene: TRBV7-9; CDR3 protein: CATSPIDRDYEQYF; CDR3 DNA: TGTGCCACCAGCCCAATCGACAGGGACTACGAGCAGTACTTC
D gene: TRBD1; clone size: -; J gene: TRBJ1-2; V gene: TRBV30; CDR3 protein: CAWSEGRGDYGYTF; CDR3 DNA: TGTGCCTGGAGTGAGGGCAGGGGGGACTATGGCTACACCTTC